The 14 T cell receptor beta chains in this list originate from one sample, sequenced in a study of control samples from healthy donors and cancer patients. Libraries were prepared by immunoSEQ multiplex PCR; TCRdb keeps only in-frame clonotypes and omits some of them. The table has 65,000 to 75,000 clones, about 88% seen once. Material: blood. The receptors originated from a woman between 50 and 59 years old in good health.

The chain recombines TRBV2 with TRBJ2-3; no clear D gene. With 10 bases removed from V and 2 bases from J, the gap between germline ends came to 16 bases. The CDR3 length is 14 residues. The germline CDR1 and CDR2 sequences are SNHLY and FYNNEI. The CDR3 here is CAILPIQHTDTQYF. The DNA of the CDR3 is TGTGCCATACTACCCATCCAGCACACAGATACGCAGTATTTT.

The chain links TRBV7-9 to TRBJ1-1; the D gene is possibly TRBD1 (6 bases). Germline lookup yields CDR1 SEHNR and CDR2 FQNEAQ (reference sequence). The CDR3 runs 15 residues. Between the trimmed V and J ends, which lost 5 bases and 2 bases, there was a span of 15 bases. The CDR3 is CASSGPGTTNTEAFF. The CDR3 DNA is TGTGCCAGCAGCGGCCCCGGGACAACAAACACTGAAGCTTTCTTT.

Only a few counts were recorded for this clone. The chain links TRBV5-6 to TRBJ2-5; unclear D gene. Germline V gene data show CDR1 as SGHDT and CDR2 as YYEEEE. This CDR3 is 14 amino acids long. Trimming stripped 4 bases from V and 1 base from J, with 11 bases between. CDR3 sequence: CASSRTELQETQYF. CDR3 nucleotide sequence: TGTGCCAGCAGCCGGACGGAGCTCCAAGAGACCCAGTACTTC. Full variable domain (remainder filled in from reference TRBV5-6 and TRBJ2-5): DAGVTQSPTHLIKTRGQQVTLRCSPKSGHDTVSWYQQALGQGPQFIFQYYEEEERQRGNFPDRFSGHQFPNYSSELNVNALLLGDSALYLCASSRTELQETQYFGPGTRLLVL.

This clone occurred once. The rearrangement joins TRBV9 to TRBJ2-1; D ambiguous. Trimming stripped 3 bases from V and 0 bases from J, with 28 bases between. The CDR3 contains 21 residues. The germline gives CDR1 SGDLS, CDR2 YYNGEE. The CDR3 DNA is TGTGCCAGCAGCGCCACCCAGAGTGGACCCGGGCGTACCTCCTCCTACAATGAGCAGTTCTTC. It yields the protein CASSATQSGPGRTSSYNEQFF.

The chain employs TRBV9 and TRBJ2-6; D uncertain. The CDR3 is 15 amino acids. Trimming cost V 4 bases and J 0 bases, with 8 bases left between them. CDR1 is SGDLS, CDR2 YYNGEE, per germline. The CDR3 region is CASSPLSSGANVLTF. In DNA, the CDR3 is TGTGCCAGCAGCCCCCTCAGCTCTGGGGCCAACGTCCTGACTTTC.

This chain links TRBV27 with TRBJ1-4, with 9 bases that match TRBD1. CDR1 is MNHEY, CDR2 SMNVEV, per germline (reference sequence). V shed 5 bases, J shed 5 bases, and the junction held 6 bases outside the gene matches. This CDR3 has 15 residues. In nucleotides, the CDR3 is TGTGCCAGCAGTCGTCCCGGGACAGGGAATGAAAAACTGTTTTTT. The encoded protein is CASSRPGTGNEKLFF.

V gene TRBV29-1 combines with J gene TRBJ2-1; D possibly corresponds to TRBD1 (6 bases). This CDR3 is built from 12 residues. Trimming took 7 bases from V and 4 from J, leaving 11 bases between them. The germline gives CDR1 SQVTM, CDR2 ANQGSEA. The CDR3 region has the DNA TGCAGCGCCTGGGACACGTACAATGAGCAGTTCTTC. This encodes CSAWDTYNEQFF.

This clone has more than one count but fewer than ten. The V call is TRBV2, the J call TRBJ2-3; the D gene is possibly TRBD1 (6 bases). Trimming stripped 4 bases from V and 10 bases from J, with 18 bases between. CDR3 length: 14 amino acids. The germline gives CDR1 SNHLY, CDR2 FYNNEI. The CDR3 bases are TGTGCCAGCAGTGGGGGGCTTGCACAGATTTCGCAGTATTTT. This sequence encodes CASSGGLAQISQYF.

This CDR3 is CASGTGTEKLWGYTF. In DNA form, the CDR3 reads TGCGCCAGCGGGACTGGGACAGAGAAATTGTGGGGCTACACCTTC. This chain links TRBV5-1 with TRBJ1-2, with 7 bases matching TRBD1. With V trimmed by 7 bases and J by 8 bases, 17 bases remained unmatched. Germline lookup yields CDR1 SGHRS and CDR2 YFSETQ. The CDR3 covers 15 residues.

This clone was seen a single time. This chain links TRBV11-2 with TRBJ2-1, with TRBD2 matching 9 bases. Trimming cost V 5 bases and J 4 bases; bases outside gene matches: 3. Germline V CDR1 and CDR2: SGHAT, FQNNGV. There are 14 residues in the CDR3. CDR3 sequence reads: CASSPLAGYNEQFF. The DNA for the CDR3 is TGTGCCAGCAGCCCGCTAGCGGGATACAATGAGCAGTTCTTC.

This clone was seen a few times. The V call is TRBV5-1, the J call TRBJ2-7; 12 nucleotides line up with TRBD2. Germline lookup yields CDR1 SGHRS and CDR2 YFSETQ. CDR3 length: 17 residues. V lost 4 bases and J lost 1; bases outside the gene matches: 9. The CDR3 DNA follows: TGCGCCAGCAGCCCGGATACTACTAGCGGGAGGTCCTACGAGCAGTACTTC. It translates to CASSPDTTSGRSYEQYF.

The chain has TRBV5-1 and TRBJ1-6; D is unclear. Trimming removed 0 bases at V and 10 bases at J, with 11 bases between. The CDR3 totals 14 residues. Germline values: CDR1 SGHRS, CDR2 YFSETQ. The CDR3 is CASSLESVGSPLHF. CDR3 bases: TGCGCCAGCAGCTTGGAGAGCGTAGGGTCACCCCTCCACTTT.

This clone occurred a few times. The rearrangement joins TRBV9 to TRBJ1-6; TRBD1 matches 7 bases. This CDR3 has 15 residues. V shed 4 bases, J shed 6 bases, and the junction held 7 bases outside the gene matches. CDR1 SGDLS and CDR2 YYNGEE come from the germline V gene. CDR3 DNA sequence: TGTGCCAGCAGCCTCGACAGGGCCCCTAATTCACCCCTCCACTTT. This translates into CASSLDRAPNSPLHF.

This clone showed up just a few times. The V and J genes are TRBV5-6 and TRBJ2-5; unclear D gene. The CDR3 spans 15 residues. Germline CDR1 reads SGHDT; CDR2 reads YYEEEE. V dropped 3 bases and J dropped 2 bases, with 14 bases sitting between them. The CDR3 spells CASSWRWFGQETQYF. The CDR3 region has the DNA TGTGCCAGCAGCTGGCGCTGGTTTGGTCAAGAGACCCAGTACTTC. Full variable domain (rest looked up from reference TRBV5-6 and TRBJ2-5): DAGVTQSPTHLIKTRGQQVTLRCSPKSGHDTVSWYQQALGQGPQFIFQYYEEEERQRGNFPDRFSGHQFPNYSSELNVNALLLGDSALYLCASSWRWFGQETQYFGPGTRLLVL.